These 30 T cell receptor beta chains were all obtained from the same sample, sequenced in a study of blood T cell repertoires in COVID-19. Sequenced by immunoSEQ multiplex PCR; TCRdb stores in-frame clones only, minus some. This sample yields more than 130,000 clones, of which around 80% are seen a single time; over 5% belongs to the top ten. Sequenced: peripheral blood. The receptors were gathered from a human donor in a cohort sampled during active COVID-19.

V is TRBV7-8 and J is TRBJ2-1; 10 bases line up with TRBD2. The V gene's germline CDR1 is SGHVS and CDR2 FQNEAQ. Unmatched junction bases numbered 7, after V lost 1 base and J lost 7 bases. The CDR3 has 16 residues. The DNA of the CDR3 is TGTGCCAGCAGCTTAGTAGCGGGGGGAAGGGTTAATGAGCAGTTCTTC. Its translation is CASSLVAGGRVNEQFF.

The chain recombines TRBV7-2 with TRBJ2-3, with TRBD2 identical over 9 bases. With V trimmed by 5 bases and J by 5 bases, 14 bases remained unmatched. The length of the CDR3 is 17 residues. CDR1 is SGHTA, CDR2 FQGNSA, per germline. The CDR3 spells CASSTEGRGSGGDTQYF. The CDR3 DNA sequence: TGTGCCAGCAGCACGGAAGGTCGGGGTAGCGGGGGAGATACGCAGTATTTT.

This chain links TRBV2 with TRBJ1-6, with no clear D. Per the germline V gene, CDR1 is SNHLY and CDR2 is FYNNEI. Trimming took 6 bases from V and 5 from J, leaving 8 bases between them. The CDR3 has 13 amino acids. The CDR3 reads CASRGVHNSPLHF. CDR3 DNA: TGTGCCAGCAGGGGAGTCCATAATTCACCCCTCCACTTT.

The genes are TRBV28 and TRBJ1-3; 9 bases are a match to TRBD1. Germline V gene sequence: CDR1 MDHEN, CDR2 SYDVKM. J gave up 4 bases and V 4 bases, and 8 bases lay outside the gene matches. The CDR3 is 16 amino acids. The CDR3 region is CASSYRDRVLGNTIYF. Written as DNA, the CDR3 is TGTGCCAGCAGTTACCGGGACAGGGTCCTCGGAAACACCATATATTTT.

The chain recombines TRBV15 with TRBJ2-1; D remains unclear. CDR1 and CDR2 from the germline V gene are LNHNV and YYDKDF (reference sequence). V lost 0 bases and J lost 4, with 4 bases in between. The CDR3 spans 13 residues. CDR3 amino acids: CATSRDQYNEQFF. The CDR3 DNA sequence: TGTGCCACCAGCAGAGACCAGTACAATGAGCAGTTCTTC. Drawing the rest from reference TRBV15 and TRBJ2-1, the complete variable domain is DAMVIQNPRYQVTQFGKPVTLSCSQTLNHNVMYWYQQKSSQAPKLLFHYYDKDFNNEADTPDNFQSRRPNTSFCFLDIRSPGLGDTAMYLCATSRDQYNEQFFGPGTRLTVL.

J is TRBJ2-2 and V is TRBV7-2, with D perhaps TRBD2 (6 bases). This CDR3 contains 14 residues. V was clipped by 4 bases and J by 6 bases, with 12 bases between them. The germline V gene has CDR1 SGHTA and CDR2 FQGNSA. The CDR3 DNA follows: TGTGCCAGCAGCTCTAGCGTCCGGGCCGGGGAGCTGTTTTTT. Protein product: CASSSSVRAGELFF.

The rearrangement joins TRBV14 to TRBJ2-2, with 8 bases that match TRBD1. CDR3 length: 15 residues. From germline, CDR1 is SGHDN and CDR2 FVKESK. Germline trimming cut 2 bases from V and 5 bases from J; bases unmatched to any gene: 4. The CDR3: CASSQRTGRTGELFF. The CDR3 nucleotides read TGTGCCAGCAGCCAACGGACAGGGCGGACCGGGGAGCTGTTTTTT.

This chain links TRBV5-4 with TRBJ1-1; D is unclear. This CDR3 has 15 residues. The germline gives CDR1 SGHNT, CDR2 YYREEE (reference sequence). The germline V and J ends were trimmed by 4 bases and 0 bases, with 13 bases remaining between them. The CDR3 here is CASSEAAGLNTEAFF. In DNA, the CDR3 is TGTGCCAGCAGCGAAGCCGCAGGCTTGAACACTGAAGCTTTCTTT.

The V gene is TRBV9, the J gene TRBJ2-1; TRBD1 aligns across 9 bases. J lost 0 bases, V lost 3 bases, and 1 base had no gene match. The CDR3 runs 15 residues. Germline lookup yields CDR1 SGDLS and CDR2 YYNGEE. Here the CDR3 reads CASSADRGSYNEQFF. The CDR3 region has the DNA TGTGCCAGCAGCGCGGACAGGGGCTCCTACAATGAGCAGTTCTTC.

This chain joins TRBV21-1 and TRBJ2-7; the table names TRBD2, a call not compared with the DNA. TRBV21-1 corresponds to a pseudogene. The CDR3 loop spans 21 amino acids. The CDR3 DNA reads TGTGCCAGCAGCAAAACCCGGCCGGGACTAGCGGGGGGCGCAACCTCCTACGAGCAGTACTTC. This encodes CASSKTRPGLAGGATSYEQYF.

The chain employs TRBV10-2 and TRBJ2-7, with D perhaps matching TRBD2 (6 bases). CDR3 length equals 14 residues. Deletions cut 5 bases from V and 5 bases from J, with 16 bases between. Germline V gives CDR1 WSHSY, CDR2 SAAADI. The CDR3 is CASSRSGVPDEQYF. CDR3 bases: TGCGCCAGCAGTCGGTCGGGGGTACCGGACGAGCAGTACTTC.

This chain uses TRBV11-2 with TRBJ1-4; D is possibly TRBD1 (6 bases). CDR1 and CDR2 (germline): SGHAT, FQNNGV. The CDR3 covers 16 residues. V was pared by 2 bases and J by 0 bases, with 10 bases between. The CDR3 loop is CASSLLGGATNEKLFF. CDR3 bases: TGTGCCAGCAGCTTACTAGGGGGAGCAACTAATGAAAAACTGTTTTTT.

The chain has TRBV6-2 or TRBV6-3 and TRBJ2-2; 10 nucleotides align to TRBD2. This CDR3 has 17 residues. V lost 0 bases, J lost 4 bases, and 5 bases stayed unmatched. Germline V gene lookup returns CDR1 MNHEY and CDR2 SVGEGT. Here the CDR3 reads CASSYSSLAGGTGELFF. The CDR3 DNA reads TGTGCCAGCAGTTACTCGAGCTTAGCGGGGGGCACCGGGGAGCTGTTTTTT.

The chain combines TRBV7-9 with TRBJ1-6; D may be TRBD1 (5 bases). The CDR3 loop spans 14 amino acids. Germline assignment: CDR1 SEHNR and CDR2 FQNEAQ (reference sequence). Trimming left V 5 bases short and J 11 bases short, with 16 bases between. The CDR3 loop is CASSRQPTVPPLHF. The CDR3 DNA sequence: TGTGCCAGCAGCCGACAACCGACAGTGCCACCCCTCCACTTT.

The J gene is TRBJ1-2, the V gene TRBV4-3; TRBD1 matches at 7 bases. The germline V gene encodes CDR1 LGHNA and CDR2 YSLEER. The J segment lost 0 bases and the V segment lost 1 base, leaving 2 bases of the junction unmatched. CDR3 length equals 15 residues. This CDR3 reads CASSQGDRANYGYTF. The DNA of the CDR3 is TGCGCCAGCAGCCAAGGGGACAGAGCTAACTATGGCTACACCTTC.

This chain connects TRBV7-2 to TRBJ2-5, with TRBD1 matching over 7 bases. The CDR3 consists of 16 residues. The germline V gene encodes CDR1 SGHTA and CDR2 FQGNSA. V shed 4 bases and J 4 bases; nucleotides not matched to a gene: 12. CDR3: CASSSQRQGEVETQYF. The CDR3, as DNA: TGTGCCAGCAGCTCTCAGAGACAGGGTGAAGTAGAGACCCAGTACTTC.

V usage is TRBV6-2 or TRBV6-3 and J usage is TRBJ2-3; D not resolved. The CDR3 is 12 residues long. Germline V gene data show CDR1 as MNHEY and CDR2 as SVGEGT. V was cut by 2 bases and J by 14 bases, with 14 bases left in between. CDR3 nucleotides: TGTGCCAGCAGTTACGGGCTTCGGCAGTCGTATTTT. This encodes CASSYGLRQSYF.

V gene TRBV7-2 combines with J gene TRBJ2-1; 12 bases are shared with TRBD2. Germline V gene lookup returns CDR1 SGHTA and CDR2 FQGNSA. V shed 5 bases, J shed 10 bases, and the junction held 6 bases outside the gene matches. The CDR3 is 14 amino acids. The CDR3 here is CASSRASGGAEQFF. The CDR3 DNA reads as TGTGCCAGCAGCCGTGCTAGCGGGGGGGCGGAGCAGTTCTTC.

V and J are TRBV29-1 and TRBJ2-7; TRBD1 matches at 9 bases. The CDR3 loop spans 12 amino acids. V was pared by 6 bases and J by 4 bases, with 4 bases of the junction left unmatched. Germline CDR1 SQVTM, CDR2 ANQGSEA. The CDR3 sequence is CSVRQGEYEQYF. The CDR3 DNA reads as TGCAGCGTAAGACAGGGGGAGTACGAGCAGTACTTC.

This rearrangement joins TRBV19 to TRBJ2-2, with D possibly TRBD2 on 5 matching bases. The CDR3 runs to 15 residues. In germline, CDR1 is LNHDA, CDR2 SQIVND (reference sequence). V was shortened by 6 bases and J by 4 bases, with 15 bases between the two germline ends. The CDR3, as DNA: TGTGCCAGTAGAATGAGGGAACTGAGCACCGGGGAGCTGTTTTTT. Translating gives CASRMRELSTGELFF. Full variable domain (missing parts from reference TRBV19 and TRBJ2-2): DGGITQSPKYLFRKEGQNVTLSCEQNLNHDAMYWYRQDPGQGLRLIYYSQIVNDFQKGDIAEGYSVSREKKESFPLTVTSAQKNPTAFYLCASRMRELSTGELFFGEGSRLTVL.

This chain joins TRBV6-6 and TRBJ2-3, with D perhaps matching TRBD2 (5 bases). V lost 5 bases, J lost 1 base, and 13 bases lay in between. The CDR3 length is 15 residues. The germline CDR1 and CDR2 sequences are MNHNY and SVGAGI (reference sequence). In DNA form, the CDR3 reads TGTGCCAGCAGTATTGGCGGGCCAGGCACAGATACGCAGTATTTT. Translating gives CASSIGGPGTDTQYF.

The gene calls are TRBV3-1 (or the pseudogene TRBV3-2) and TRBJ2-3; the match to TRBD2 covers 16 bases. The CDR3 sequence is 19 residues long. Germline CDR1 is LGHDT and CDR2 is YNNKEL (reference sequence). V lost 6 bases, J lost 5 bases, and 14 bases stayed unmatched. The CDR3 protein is CASRLITGTSGGDGDTQYF. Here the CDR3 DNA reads TGTGCCAGCAGACTTATTACCGGGACTAGCGGGGGGGATGGAGATACGCAGTATTTT.

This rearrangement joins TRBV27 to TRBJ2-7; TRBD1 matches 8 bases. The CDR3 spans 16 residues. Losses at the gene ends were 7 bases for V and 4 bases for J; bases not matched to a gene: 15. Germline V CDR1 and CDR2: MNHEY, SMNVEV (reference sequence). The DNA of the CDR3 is TGTGCCAGCACCCCAGGGACAGGTCAACGGGGGTACGAGCAGTACTTC. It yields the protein CASTPGTGQRGYEQYF.

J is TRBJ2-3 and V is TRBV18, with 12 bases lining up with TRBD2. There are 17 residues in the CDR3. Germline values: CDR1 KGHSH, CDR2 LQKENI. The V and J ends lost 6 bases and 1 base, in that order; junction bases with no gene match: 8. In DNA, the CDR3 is TGTGCCAGCTCCTCATCTAGCGGGGGGGCTGGCACAGATACGCAGTATTTT. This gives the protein CASSSSSGGAGTDTQYF.

DNA for the CDR3: TGTGCCAGCAGTATCGGGAACAATGAGCAGTTCTTC. It codes for CASSIGNNEQFF. The gene calls are TRBV3-1 (or the pseudogene TRBV3-2) and TRBJ2-1; tentative D call: TRBD2 (5 bases). CDR1 and CDR2 (germline): LGHDT, YNNKEL (reference sequence). CDR3 length equals 12 residues. V lost 6 bases to trimming and J lost 5 bases, with 8 bases between them.

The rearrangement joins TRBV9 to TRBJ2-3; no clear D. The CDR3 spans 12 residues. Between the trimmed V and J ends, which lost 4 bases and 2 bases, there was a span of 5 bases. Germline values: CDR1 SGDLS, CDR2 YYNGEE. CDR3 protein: CASSSNTDTQYF. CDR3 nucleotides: TGTGCCAGCAGCTCTAACACAGATACGCAGTATTTT. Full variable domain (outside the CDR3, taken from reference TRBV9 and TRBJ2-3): DSGVTQTPKHLITATGQRVTLRCSPRSGDLSVYWYQQSLDQGLQFLIQYYNGEERAKGNILERFSAQQFPDLHSELNLSSLELGDSALYFCASSSNTDTQYFGPGTRLTVL.

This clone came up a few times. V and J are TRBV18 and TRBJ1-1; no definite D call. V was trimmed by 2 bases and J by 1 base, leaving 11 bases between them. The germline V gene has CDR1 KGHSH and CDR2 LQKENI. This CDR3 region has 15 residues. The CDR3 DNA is TGTGCCAGCTCACCAGATCTAGCTTCGAACACTGAAGCTTTCTTT. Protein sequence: CASSPDLASNTEAFF. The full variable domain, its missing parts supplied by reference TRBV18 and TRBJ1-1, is NAGVMQNPRHLVRRRGQEARLRCSPMKGHSHVYWYRQLPEEGLKFMVYLQKENIIDESGMPKERFSAEFPKEGPSILRIQQVVRGDSAAYFCASSPDLASNTEAFFGQGTRLTVV.

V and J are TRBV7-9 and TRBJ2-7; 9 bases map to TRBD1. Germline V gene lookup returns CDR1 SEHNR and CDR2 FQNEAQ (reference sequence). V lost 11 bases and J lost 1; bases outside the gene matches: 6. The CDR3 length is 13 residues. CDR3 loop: CASQGTGSYEQYF. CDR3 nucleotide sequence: TGTGCCTCCCAGGGGACAGGGTCCTACGAGCAGTACTTC.

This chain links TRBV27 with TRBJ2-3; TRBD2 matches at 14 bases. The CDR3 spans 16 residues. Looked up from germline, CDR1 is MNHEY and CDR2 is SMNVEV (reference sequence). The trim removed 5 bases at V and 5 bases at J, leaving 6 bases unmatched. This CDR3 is CASSLTSGGGVDTQYF. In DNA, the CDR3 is TGTGCCAGCAGTCTGACTAGCGGGGGGGGTGTAGATACGCAGTATTTT.

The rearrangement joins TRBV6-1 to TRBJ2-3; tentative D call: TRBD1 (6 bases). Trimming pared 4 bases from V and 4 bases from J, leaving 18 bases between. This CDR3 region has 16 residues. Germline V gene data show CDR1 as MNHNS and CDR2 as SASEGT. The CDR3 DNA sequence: TGTGCCAGCAGTGTAGTTTTCGGGACACCTCCAGATACGCAGTATTTT. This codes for CASSVVFGTPPDTQYF.